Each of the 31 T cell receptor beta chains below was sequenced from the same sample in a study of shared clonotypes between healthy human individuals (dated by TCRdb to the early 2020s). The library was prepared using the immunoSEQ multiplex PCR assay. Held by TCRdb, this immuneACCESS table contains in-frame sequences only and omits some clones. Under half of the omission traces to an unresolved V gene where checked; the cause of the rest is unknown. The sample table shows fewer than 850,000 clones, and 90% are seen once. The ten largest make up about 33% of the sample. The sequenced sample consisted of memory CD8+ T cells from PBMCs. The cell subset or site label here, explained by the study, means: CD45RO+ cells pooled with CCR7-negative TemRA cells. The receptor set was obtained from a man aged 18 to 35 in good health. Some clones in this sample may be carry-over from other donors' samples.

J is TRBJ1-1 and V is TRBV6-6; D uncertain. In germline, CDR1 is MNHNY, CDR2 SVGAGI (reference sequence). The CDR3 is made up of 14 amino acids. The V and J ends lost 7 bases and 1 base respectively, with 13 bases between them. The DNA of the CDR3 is TGTGCCAGCAATCCGCACCCCCAGAACACTGAAGCTTTCTTT. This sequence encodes CASNPHPQNTEAFF.

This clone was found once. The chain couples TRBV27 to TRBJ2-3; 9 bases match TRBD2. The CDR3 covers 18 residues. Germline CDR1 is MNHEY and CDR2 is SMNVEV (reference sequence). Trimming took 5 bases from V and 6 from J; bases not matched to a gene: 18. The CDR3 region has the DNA TGTGCCAGCAGTCACCAACTGCAGGGCGGGAGGGCGAGGGATACGCAGTATTTT. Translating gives CASSHQLQGGRARDTQYF.

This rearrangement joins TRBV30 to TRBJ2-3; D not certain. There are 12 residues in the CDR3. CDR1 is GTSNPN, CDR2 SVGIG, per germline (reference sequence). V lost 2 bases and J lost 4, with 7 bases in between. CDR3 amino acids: CAWSSRPDTQYF. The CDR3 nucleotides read TGTGCCTGGAGTTCTCGTCCAGATACGCAGTATTTT.

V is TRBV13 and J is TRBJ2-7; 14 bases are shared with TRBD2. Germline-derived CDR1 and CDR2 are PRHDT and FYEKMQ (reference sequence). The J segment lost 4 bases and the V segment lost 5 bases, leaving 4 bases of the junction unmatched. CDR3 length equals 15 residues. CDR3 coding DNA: TGTGCCAGCAGCCTGGGACTAGCGGGAGATTACGAGCAGTACTTC. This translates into CASSLGLAGDYEQYF.

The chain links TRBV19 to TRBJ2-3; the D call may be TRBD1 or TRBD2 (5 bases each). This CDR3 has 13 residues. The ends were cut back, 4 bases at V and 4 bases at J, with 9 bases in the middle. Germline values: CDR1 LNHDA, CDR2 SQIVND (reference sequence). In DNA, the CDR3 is TGTGCCAGTAGTAACCGGGGCTCAGATACGCAGTATTTT. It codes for CASSNRGSDTQYF.

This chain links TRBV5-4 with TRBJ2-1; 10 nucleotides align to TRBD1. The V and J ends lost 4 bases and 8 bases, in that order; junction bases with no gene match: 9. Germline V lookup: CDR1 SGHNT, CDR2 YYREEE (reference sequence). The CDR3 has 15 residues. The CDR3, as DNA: TGTGCCAGCAGCGGCCCGGGACAGGGGCCCCATGAGCAGTTCTTC. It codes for CASSGPGQGPHEQFF.

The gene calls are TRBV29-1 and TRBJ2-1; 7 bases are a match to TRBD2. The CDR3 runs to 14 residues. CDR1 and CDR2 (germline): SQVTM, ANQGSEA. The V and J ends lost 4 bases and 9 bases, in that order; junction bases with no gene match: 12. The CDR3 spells CSVVGGRVKSEQFF. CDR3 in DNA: TGCAGCGTTGTTGGTGGGAGGGTTAAGAGTGAGCAGTTCTTC.

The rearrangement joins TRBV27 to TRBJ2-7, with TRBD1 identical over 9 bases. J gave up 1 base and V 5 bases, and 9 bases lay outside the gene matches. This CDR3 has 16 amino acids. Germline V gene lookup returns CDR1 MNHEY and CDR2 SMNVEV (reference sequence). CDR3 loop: CASSPKGTGSSYEQYF. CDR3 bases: TGTGCCAGCAGTCCGAAGGGGACAGGGTCGTCCTACGAGCAGTACTTC.

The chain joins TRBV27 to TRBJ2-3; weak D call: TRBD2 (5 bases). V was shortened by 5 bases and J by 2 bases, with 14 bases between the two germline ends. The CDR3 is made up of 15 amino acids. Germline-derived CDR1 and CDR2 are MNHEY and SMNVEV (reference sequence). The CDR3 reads CASSHGRGFTDTQYF. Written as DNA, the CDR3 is TGTGCCAGCAGTCACGGACGGGGATTCACAGATACGCAGTATTTT.

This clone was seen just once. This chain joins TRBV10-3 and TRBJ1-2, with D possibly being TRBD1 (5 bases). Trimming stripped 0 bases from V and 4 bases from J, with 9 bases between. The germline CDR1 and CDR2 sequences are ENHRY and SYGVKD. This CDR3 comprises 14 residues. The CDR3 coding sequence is TGTGCCATCAGTGAGTCGGGGGTGGGCTATGGCTACACCTTC. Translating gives CAISESGVGYGYTF.

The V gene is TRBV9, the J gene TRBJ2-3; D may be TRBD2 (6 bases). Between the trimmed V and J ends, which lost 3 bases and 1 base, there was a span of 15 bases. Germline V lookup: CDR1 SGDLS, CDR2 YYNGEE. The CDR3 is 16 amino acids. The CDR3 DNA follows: TGTGCCAGCAGCGACCCTCGGCAGCGGGGCACAGATACGCAGTATTTT. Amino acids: CASSDPRQRGTDTQYF.

The CDR3 is CASSESWTSSYNEQFF. For the CDR3, the DNA is TGTGCCAGCAGTGAATCGTGGACTAGCTCCTACAATGAGCAGTTCTTC. The rearrangement links TRBV25-1 to TRBJ2-1, with 7 bases matching TRBD2. J gave up 0 bases and V 1 base, and 3 bases lay outside the gene matches. The CDR3 loop spans 16 amino acids. Germline lookup yields CDR1 MGHDK and CDR2 SYGVNS.

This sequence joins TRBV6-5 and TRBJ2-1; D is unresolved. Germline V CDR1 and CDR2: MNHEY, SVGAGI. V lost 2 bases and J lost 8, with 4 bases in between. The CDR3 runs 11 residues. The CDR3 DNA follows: TGTGCCAGCAGTTACCCCGATGAGCAGTTCTTC. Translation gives CASSYPDEQFF.

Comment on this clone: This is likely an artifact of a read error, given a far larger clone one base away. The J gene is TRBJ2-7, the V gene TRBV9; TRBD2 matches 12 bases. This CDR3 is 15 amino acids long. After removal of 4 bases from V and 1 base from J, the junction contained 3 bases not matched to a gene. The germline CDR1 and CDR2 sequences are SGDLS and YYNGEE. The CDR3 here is CASSQGLAGSYEQYF. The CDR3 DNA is TGTGCCAGCAGCCAAGGACTAGCGGGGTCCTACGAGCAGTACTTC.

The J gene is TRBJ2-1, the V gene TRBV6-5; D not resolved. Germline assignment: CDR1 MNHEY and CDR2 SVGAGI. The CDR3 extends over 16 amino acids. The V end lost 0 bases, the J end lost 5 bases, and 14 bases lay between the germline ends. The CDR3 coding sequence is TGTGCCAGCAGTTACTCTGTTGGAGAGCTCGACAATGAGCAGTTCTTC. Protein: CASSYSVGELDNEQFF.

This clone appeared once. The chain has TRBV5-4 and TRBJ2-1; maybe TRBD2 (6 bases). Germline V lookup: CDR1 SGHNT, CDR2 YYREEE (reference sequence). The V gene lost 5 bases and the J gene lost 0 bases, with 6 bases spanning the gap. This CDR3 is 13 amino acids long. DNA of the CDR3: TGTGCCAGCAGGGGGGGCTCCTACAATGAGCAGTTCTTC. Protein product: CASRGGSYNEQFF.

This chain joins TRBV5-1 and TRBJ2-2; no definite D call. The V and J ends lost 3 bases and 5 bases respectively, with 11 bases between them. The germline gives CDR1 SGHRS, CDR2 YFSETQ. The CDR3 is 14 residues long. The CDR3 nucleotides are TGCGCCAGCAGCTGGACCCGCTTAACCGGGGAGCTGTTTTTT. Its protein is CASSWTRLTGELFF.

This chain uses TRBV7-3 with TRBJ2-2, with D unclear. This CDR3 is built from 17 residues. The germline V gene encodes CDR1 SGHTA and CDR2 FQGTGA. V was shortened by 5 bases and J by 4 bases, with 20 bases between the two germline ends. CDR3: CASSQTPGSGFTGELFF. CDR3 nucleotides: TGTGCCAGCAGCCAGACCCCCGGGTCCGGGTTCACCGGGGAGCTGTTTTTT.

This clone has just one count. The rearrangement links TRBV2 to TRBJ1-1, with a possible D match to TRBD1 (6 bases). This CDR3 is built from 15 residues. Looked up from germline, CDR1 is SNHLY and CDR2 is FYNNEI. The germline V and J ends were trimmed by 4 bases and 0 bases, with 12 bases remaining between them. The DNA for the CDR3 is TGTGCCAGCAGTGCCGTCAGGGACATGAACACTGAAGCTTTCTTT. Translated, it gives CASSAVRDMNTEAFF.

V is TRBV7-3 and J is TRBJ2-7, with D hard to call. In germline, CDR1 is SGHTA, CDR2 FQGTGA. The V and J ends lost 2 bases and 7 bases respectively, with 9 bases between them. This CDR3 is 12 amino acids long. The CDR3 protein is CASSLGVEEQYF. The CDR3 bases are TGTGCCAGCAGCTTAGGGGTGGAGGAGCAGTACTTC.

CDR3 protein: CASTPDEADTQYF. The CDR3 coding sequence is TGTGCCAGCACCCCGGATGAGGCAGATACGCAGTATTTT. The chain recombines TRBV28 with TRBJ2-3; D gene ambiguous. The V gene lost 7 bases and the J gene lost 4 bases, with 12 bases spanning the gap. The CDR3 is 13 amino acids. CDR1 is MDHEN and CDR2 is SYDVKM in the germline V gene.

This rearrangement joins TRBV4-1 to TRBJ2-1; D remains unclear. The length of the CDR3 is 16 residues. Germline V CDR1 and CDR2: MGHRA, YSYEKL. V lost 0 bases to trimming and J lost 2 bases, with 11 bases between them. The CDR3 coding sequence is TGCGCCAGCAGCCAAGATTCGGCTAATCCCTACAATGAGCAGTTCTTC. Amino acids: CASSQDSANPYNEQFF.

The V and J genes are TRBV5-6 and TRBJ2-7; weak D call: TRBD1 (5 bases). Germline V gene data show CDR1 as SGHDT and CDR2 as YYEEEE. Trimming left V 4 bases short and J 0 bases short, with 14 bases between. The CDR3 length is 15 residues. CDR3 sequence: CASSPGFHSSYEQYF. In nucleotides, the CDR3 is TGTGCCAGCAGCCCAGGGTTCCACAGCTCCTACGAGCAGTACTTC.

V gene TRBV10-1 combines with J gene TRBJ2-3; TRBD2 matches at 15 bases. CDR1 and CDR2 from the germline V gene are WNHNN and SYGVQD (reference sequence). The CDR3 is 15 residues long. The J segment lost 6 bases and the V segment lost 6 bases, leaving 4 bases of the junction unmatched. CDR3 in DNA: TGCGCCAGCAGCGGACTAGCGGGAGGGCCCGATACGCAGTATTTT. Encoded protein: CASSGLAGGPDTQYF.

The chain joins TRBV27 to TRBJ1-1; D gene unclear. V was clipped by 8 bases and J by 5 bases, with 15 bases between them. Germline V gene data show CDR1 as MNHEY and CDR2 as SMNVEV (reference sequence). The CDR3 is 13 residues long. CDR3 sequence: CASALKMWTEAFF. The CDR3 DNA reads TGTGCCAGCGCCCTAAAAATGTGGACTGAAGCTTTCTTT.

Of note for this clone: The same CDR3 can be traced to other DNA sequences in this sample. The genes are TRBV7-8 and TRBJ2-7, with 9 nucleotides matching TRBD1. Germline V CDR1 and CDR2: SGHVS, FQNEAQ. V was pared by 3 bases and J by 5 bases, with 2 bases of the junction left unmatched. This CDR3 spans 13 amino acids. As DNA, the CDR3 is TGTGCCAGCAGCTTGGGACAGGGAAACGAGCAGTACTTC. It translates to CASSLGQGNEQYF.

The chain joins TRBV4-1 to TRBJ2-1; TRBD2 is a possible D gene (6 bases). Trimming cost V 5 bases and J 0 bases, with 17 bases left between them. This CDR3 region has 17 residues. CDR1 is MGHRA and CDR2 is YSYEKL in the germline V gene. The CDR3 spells CASSSRLAPSSYNEQFF. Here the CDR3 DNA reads TGCGCCAGCAGCTCCAGGCTAGCGCCGAGCTCCTACAATGAGCAGTTCTTC.

CDR3: CASSSGRNPYNEQFF. Written as DNA, the CDR3 is TGTGCCAGCAGCAGCGGGAGAAATCCCTACAATGAGCAGTTCTTC. The V and J genes are TRBV11-3 and TRBJ2-1, with 8 bases matching TRBD2. Germline trimming cut 5 bases from V and 2 bases from J; bases unmatched to any gene: 5. The CDR3 loop spans 15 amino acids. CDR1 and CDR2 (germline): SGHNT, YENEEA.

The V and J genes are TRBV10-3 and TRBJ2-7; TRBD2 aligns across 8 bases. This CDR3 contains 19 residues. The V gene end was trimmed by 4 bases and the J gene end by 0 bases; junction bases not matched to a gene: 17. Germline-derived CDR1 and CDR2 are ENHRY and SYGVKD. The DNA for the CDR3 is TGTGCCATCAGTGCCTTAGTGGCTAGCGGGCTTACAAGCTCCTACGAGCAGTACTTC. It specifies CAISALVASGLTSSYEQYF.

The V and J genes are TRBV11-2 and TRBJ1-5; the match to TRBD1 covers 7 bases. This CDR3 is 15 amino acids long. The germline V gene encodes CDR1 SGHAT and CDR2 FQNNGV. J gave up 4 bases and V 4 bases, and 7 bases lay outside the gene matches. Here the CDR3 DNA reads TGTGCCAGCAGCTGGGCAGGGGGATGGAATCAGCCCCAGCATTTT. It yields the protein CASSWAGGWNQPQHF.

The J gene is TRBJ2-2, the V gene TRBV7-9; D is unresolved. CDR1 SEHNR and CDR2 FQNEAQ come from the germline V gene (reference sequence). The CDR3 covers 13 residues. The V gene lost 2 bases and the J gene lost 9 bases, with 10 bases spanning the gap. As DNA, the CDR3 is TGTGCCAGCAGCTTACTACGCCCCTGGGAGCTGTTTTTT. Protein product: CASSLLRPWELFF.